A selection of T cell receptor beta chains follows, all from one sample in a study of blood T cell repertoires in COVID-19. The data were produced by immunoSEQ multiplex PCR, yet TCRdb's version contains in-frame clones alone and is incomplete. This sample has 160,000 or so clones; around 92% occur once, and the top ten carry 2.5% to 3.5%. The specimen was peripheral blood. The receptors come from a man between 60 and 70 years old with acute or convalescent COVID-19. The CDR3 runs from the conserved cysteine through the conserved F or W. The order of the fields is clone size, D gene, V gene, J gene, CDR3 DNA, CDR3 protein. A D gene is named only where the DNA matches it firmly. Not every row has a clone size; where given, it reads once, few, many or a size class.

once	-	TRBV19	TRBJ1-6	TGTGCCAGTAGTCTCGGGACACGGTATAATTCACCCCTCCACTTT	CASSLGTRYNSPLHF
-	-	TRBV27	TRBJ2-3	TGTGCCAGCAGCCTAGCACGCACAGATACGCAGTATTTT	CASSLARTDTQYF
-	TRBD1	TRBV6-2/TRBV6-3	TRBJ1-4	TGTGCCAGCACCCCCGACAGGGTCGCAACTAATGAAAAACTGTTTTTT	CASTPDRVATNEKLFF
-	-	TRBV25-1	TRBJ2-7	TGTGCCAGCAGTTTTGGTCTTACTTACGAGCAGTACTTC	CASSFGLTYEQYF
-	-	TRBV7-2	TRBJ1-4	TGTGCCAGCAGCCTGCTTGGGGGCGTTGAAAAACTGTTTTTT	CASSLLGGVEKLFF
-	-	TRBV11-2	TRBJ2-3	TGTGCCAGCAGCTTAGGTACCCAGGGTCCCACAGATACGCAGTATTTT	CASSLGTQGPTDTQYF
-	-	TRBV29-1	TRBJ2-7	TGCAGCGTTGAAGATTTAGGGGGAACCTCCTACGAGCAGTACTTC	CSVEDLGGTSYEQYF
-	TRBD1	TRBV18	TRBJ2-2	TGTGCCAGCTCAACCGGGACAGGACCCACCGGGGAGCTGTTTTTT	CASSTGTGPTGELFF
-	-	TRBV5-3	TRBJ1-2	TGTGCCAGAAGCCCCCGTAGAGGGGGTGGCTATGGCTACACCTTC	CARSPRRGGGYGYTF
-	-	TRBV9	TRBJ1-3	TGTGCCAGCAGCGTGCAGGGATCTGGAAACACCATATATTTT	CASSVQGSGNTIYF
-	-	TRBV6-5	TRBJ1-1	TGTGCCAGCGGATCCGATGCAGGGTATACTGAAGCTTTCTTT	CASGSDAGYTEAFF
-	-	TRBV7-9	TRBJ2-2	TGTGCCAGCAGCTTAGCTAGCCAGAACACCGGGGAGCTGTTTTTT	CASSLASQNTGELFF
-	-	TRBV5-1	TRBJ2-1	TGCGCCAGCAGCTTGGAATACAGGGCGAGCAATGAGCAGTTCTTC	CASSLEYRASNEQFF
few	-	TRBV14	TRBJ1-2	TGTGCCAGCAGCCACCTCCACCGGGGGAACTATGGCTACACCTTC	CASSHLHRGNYGYTF
few	TRBD1	TRBV7-6	TRBJ1-6	TGTGCCAGCAGCTACGGACAGGGGCGAGGAAATTCACCCCTCCACTTT	CASSYGQGRGNSPLHF
once	TRBD1	TRBV4-1	TRBJ1-3	TGCGCCACCAGCCTGGACAGGAGCTCTGGAAACACCATATATTTT	CATSLDRSSGNTIYF
-	TRBD1	TRBV24-1	TRBJ2-1	TGTGCCACCAGTGCGCCGGGACAGTCTACCAATGAGCAGTTCTTC	CATSAPGQSTNEQFF